This is a list of T cell receptor beta chains from one sample in a study of blood T cell repertoires in COVID-19. Only in-frame clones appear in the TCRdb table, and some are missing; sequencing was by immunoSEQ multiplex PCR. The table includes roughly 120,000 clones, roughly nine tenths detected once. The sequencing sample was made of peripheral blood. The receptors originated from a human donor with active COVID-19. The donor label of this sample is uncertain. The CDR3 runs from the conserved cysteine through the conserved F or W. A D gene is named only where the DNA matches it firmly. Not all rows give a size; the values are once, few, many and, for expanded clones, a class.

12 TRBD1 . TRBJ1-2 TRBV12-3/TRBV12-4 TGTGCCAGCAGTTTTGGGACAGGGAGTTACACCTTC CASSFGTGSYTF
16 TRBD1 once TRBJ1-6 TRBV7-2 TGTGCCAGCAGCTTAGAACGATACAGGGGCGATTCACCCCTCCACTTT CASSLERYRGDSPLHF
14 TRBD1 . TRBJ2-7 TRBV2 TGTGCCAGCAGCGCCCGGGACAGACACTACGAGCAGTACTTC CASSARDRHYEQYF
15 TRBD1 once TRBJ2-1 TRBV6-5 TGTGCCAGCAGTACGGGACAGGGCCGTTACAATGAGCAGTTCTTC CASSTGQGRYNEQFF
15 . . TRBJ2-3 TRBV5-6 TGTGCCAGCAGCTTGGCGGGGGGCAGCACAGATACGCAGTATTTT CASSLAGGSTDTQYF
17 TRBD2 . TRBJ2-5 TRBV7-2 TGTGCCAGCAGCCGCGGAGCGGGGGGGCTTCAACAAGAGACCCAGTACTTC CASSRGAGGLQQETQYF
14 . once TRBJ2-7 TRBV4-3 TGCGCCAGCAGCCAAGACCCCCGGGACTACGAGCAGTACTTC CASSQDPRDYEQYF
14 TRBD1 . TRBJ1-2 TRBV9 TGTGCCAGCAGCGTGCAAGGGGACAGGGGTGACTACACCTTC CASSVQGDRGDYTF
14 TRBD1 few TRBJ1-3 TRBV7-9 TGTGCCAGCAGCGTCACGGACAGGGTGAACACCATATATTTT CASSVTDRVNTIYF
14 TRBD2 . TRBJ2-5 TRBV5-1 TGCGCCAGCAGCTCGGGGACTAGCCAAGAGACCCAGTACTTC CASSSGTSQETQYF
17 . . TRBJ1-1 TRBV12-2 TGTGCAAGTCGCTTAGGAACCCTCAGGGGACGAAACGGTGAAGCTTTCTTT CASRLGTLRGRNGEAFF
14 . . TRBJ2-3 TRBV5-1 TGCGCCAGCAGCTTGGGACTAGAAACAGATACGCAGTATTTT CASSLGLETDTQYF
14 . . TRBJ1-4 TRBV7-2 TGTGCCAGCAGCTTAGGAGGGCTTAATGAAAAACTGTTTTTT CASSLGGLNEKLFF
15 TRBD1 . TRBJ1-5 TRBV5-8 TGTGCCAGCAGCTTGGGACAGGGCCGTAATCAGCCCCAGCATTTT CASSLGQGRNQPQHF
13 . . TRBJ2-3 TRBV7-2 TGTGCCAGCAGCTTACCAGGGGTGAATACGCAGTATTTT CASSLPGVNTQYF
13 . . TRBJ1-1 TRBV28 TGTGCCAGCCAAAACACAGGGAACACTGAAGCTTTCTTT CASQNTGNTEAFF
11 . . TRBJ1-1 TRBV12-5 TGTGCTAGTGCTGTGAACACTGAAGCTTTCTTT CASAVNTEAFF